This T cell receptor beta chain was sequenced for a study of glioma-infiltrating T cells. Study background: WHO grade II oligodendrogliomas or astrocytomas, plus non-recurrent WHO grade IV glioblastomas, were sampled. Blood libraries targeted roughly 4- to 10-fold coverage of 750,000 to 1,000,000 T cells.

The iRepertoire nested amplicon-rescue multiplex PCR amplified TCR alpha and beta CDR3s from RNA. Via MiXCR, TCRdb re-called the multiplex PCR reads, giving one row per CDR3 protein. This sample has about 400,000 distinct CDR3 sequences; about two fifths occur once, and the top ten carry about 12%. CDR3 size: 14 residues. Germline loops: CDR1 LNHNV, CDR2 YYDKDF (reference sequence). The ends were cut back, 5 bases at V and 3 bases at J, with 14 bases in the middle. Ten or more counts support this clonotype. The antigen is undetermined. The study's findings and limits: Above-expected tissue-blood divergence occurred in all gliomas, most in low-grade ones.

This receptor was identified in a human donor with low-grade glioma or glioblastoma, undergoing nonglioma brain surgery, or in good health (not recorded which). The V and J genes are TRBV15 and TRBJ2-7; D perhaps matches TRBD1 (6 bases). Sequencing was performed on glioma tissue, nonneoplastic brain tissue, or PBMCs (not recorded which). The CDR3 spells CATSSGTTVYEQYF. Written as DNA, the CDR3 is TGTGCCACCAGCTCCGGGACAACTGTCTACGAGCAGTACTTC. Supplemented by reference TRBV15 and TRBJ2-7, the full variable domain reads DAMVIQNPRYQVTQFGKPVTLSCSQTLNHNVMYWYQQKSSQAPKLLFHYYDKDFNNEADTPDNFQSRRPNTSFCFLDIRSPGLGDTAMYLCATSSGTTVYEQYFGPGTRLTVT.